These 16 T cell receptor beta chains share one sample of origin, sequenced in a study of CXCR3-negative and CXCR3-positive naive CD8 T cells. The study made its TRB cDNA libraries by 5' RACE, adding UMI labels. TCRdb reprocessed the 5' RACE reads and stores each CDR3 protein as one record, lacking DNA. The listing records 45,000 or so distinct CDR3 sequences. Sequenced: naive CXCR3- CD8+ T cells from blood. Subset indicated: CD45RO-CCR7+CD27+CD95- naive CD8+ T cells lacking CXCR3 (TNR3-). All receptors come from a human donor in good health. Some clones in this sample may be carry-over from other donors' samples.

The CDR3 loop is CASSPPNVGETQYF. The rearrangement joins TRBV18 to TRBJ2-5. The CDR3 extends over 14 amino acids. CDR1 is KGHSH, CDR2 LQKENI, per germline.

The CDR3 protein is CASALPETSPTVGADEQFF. This chain joins TRBV7-6 and TRBJ2-1; there is no DNA to check the TCRdb D call of TRBD1. This CDR3 is 19 amino acids long. Germline V gives CDR1 SGHVS, CDR2 FNYEAQ.

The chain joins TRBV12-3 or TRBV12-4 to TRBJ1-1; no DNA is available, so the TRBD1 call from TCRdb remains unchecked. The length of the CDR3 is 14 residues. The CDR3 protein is CASSPPGFLSEALF.

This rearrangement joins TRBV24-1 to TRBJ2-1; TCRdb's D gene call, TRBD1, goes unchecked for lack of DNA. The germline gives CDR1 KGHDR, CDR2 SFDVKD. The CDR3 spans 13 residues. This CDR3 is CATRDGVRDEQFF.

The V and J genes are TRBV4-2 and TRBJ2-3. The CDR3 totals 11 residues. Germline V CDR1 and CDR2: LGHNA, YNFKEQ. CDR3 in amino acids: CASSHTDTQYF.

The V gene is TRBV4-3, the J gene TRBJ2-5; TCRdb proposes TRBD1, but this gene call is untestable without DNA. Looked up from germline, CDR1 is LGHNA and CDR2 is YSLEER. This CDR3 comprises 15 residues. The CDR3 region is CASSQGTEPQETQYF.

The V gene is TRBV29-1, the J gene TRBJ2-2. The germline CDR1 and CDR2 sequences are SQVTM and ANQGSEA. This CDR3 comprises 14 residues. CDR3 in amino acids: CSVEGILNTGELFF.

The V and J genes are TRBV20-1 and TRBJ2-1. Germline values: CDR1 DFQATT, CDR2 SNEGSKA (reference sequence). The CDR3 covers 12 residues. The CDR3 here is CSASVSYNEQFF.

CDR3 protein: CASSLQIGQNTYEQYF. V gene TRBV4-1 combines with J gene TRBJ2-7; there is no DNA to check the TCRdb D call of TRBD1. The CDR3 length is 16 residues. Per germline, CDR1 MGHRA and CDR2 YSYEKL.

The CDR3 protein is CASSEDWEGALDTQYF. This chain links TRBV2 with TRBJ2-3; TCRdb's D call of TRBD1 is untestable without DNA. Germline loops: CDR1 SNHLY, CDR2 FYNNEI. CDR3 length: 16 residues.

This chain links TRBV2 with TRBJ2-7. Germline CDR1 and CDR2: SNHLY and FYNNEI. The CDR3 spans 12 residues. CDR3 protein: CASSWTTYEQYF.

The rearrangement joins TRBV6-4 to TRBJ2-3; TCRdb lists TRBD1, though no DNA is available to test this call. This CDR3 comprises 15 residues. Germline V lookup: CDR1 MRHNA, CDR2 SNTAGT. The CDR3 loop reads CASSDSAGSTDTQYF.

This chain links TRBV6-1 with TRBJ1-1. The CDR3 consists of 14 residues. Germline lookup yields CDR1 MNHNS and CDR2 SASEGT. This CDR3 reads CASSVYLGSTEAFF.

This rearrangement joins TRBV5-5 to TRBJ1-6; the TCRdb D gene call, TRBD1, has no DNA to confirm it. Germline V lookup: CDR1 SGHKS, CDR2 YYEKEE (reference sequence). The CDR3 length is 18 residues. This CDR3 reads CASSLGQLYSSYNSPLHF. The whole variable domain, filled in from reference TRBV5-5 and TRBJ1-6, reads DAGVTQSPTHLIKTRGQQVTLRCSPISGHKSVSWYQQVLGQGPQFIFQYYEKEERGRGNFPDRFSARQFPNYSSELNVNALLLGDSALYLCASSLGQLYSSYNSPLHFGNGTRLTVT.

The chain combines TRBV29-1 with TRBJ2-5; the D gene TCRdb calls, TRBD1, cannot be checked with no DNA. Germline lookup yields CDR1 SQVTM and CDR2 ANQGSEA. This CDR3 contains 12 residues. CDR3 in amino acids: CSVKTGQETQYF.

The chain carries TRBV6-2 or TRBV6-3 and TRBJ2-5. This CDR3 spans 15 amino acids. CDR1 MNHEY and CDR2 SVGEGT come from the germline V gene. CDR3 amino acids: CASTTVGIVRGTQYF.